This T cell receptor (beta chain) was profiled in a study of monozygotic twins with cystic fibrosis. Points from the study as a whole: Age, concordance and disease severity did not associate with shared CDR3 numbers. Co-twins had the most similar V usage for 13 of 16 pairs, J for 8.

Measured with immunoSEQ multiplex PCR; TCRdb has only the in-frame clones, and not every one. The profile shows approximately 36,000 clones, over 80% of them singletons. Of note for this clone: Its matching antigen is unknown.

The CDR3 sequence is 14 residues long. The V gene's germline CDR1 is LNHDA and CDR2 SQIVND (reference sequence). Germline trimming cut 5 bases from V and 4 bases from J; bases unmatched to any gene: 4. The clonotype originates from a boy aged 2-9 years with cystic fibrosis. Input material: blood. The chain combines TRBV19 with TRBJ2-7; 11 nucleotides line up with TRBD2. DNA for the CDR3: TGTGCCAGTAGTTTAACTAGCGGGGGATACGAGCAGTACTTC. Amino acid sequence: CASSLTSGGYEQYF.